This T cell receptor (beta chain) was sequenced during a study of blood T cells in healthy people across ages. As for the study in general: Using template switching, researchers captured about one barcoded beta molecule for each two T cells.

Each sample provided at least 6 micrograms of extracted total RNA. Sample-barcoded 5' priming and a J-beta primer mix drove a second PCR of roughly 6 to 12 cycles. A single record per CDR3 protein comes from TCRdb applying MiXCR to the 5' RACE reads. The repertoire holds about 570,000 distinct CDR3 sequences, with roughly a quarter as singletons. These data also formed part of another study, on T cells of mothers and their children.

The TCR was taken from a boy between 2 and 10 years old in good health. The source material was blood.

CDR3 in amino acids: CASSPMAEEQYF. DNA for the CDR3: TGTGCCAGCTCACCGATGGCAGAGGAGCAGTACTTC. The chain carries TRBV18 and TRBJ2-5, with D uncertain. Germline V lookup: CDR1 KGHSH, CDR2 LQKENI. The CDR3 has 12 residues. V was shortened by 3 bases and J by 11 bases, with 13 bases between the two germline ends. Full variable domain (missing parts from reference TRBV18 and TRBJ2-5): NAGVMQNPRHLVRRRGQEARLRCSPMKGHSHVYWYRQLPEEGLKFMVYLQKENIIDESGMPKERFSAEFPKEGPSILRIQQVVRGDSAAYFCASSPMAEEQYFGPGTRLLVL.